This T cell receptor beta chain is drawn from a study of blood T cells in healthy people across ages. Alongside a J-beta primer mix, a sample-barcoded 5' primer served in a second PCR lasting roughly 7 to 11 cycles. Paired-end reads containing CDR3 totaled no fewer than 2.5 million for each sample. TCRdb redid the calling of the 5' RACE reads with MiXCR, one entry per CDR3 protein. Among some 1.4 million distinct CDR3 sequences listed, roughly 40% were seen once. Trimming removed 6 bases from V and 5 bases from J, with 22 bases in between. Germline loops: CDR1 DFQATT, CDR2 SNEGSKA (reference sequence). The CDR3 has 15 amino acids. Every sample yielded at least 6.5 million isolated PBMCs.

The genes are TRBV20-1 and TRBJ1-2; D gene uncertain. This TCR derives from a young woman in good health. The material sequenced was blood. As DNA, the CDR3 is TGCAGTGCCCAAACCCTGACGCGGGGATCGTATGGCTACACCTTC. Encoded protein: CSAQTLTRGSYGYTF.